This T cell receptor beta chain was identified during a study of control samples from healthy donors and cancer patients. Per the germline V gene, CDR1 is MNHEY and CDR2 is SVGAGI. The CDR3 spans 13 residues. Trimming cost V 4 bases and J 4 bases, with 7 bases left between them. Using immunoSEQ multiplex PCR, the repertoire was profiled, and TCRdb retains in-frame clones only, with some absent. The repertoire includes 170,000 or so clones, roughly 92% of them detected once, and 1.3% to 1.5% sits in the top ten. The table lists this clone with a count of one. V and J are TRBV6-5 and TRBJ1-4, with D possibly being TRBD1 (6 bases). The sample consisted of blood. The TCR was taken from a woman aged 18 to 35 in good health. The CDR3 sequence: CASSSGDNEKLFF. The DNA of the CDR3 is TGTGCCAGCAGTTCAGGGGATAATGAAAAACTGTTTTTT.